Each of the 21 T cell receptor beta chains below was sequenced from the same sample in a study of cytomegalovirus exposure and HLA in healthy donors. PCR used 60 Vbeta primers and 13 Jbeta primers. Using immunoSEQ multiplex PCR, the repertoire was profiled, and TCRdb retains in-frame clones only, with some absent. Counted here are 250,000 to 350,000 clones, 80% occurring once; the ten biggest clones make up over 0.3%. Material for sequencing was PBMCs. These TCRs come from a girl aged 2-10 years in good health and CMV-seronegative.

CDR3 DNA: TGTGCCAGCAGACTGACAGGGGGTAGGGAGACCCAGTACTTC. This translates into CASRLTGGRETQYF. The chain couples TRBV28 to TRBJ2-5; 9 bases are shared with TRBD1. V lost 6 bases to trimming and J lost 5 bases; unmatched junction nucleotides: 7. The CDR3 is 14 residues long. The germline CDR1 and CDR2 sequences are MDHEN and SYDVKM.

The V gene is TRBV7-9, the J gene TRBJ2-7; the D gene is possibly TRBD2 (5 bases). V gave up 5 bases and J gave up 2 bases, with 13 bases separating them. The CDR3 runs 14 residues. The V gene's germline CDR1 is SEHNR and CDR2 FQNEAQ (reference sequence). CDR3 sequence: CASSGWRRPYEQYF. DNA of the CDR3: TGTGCCAGCAGCGGGTGGAGGCGACCCTACGAGCAGTACTTC. Filled out from reference TRBV7-9 and TRBJ2-7, the complete variable domain reads DTGVSQNPRHKITKRGQNVTFRCDPISEHNRLYWYRQTLGQGPEFLTYFQNEAQLEKSRLLSDRFSAERPKGSFSTLEIQRTEQGDSAMYLCASSGWRRPYEQYFGPGTRLTVT.

This rearrangement joins TRBV5-1 to TRBJ1-2, with D unclear. V gave up 4 bases and J gave up 4 bases, with 14 bases separating them. This CDR3 is built from 14 residues. From germline, CDR1 is SGHRS and CDR2 YFSETQ. The CDR3: CASSSTVAPYGYTF. The CDR3 DNA is TGCGCCAGCAGCAGTACAGTTGCGCCCTATGGCTACACCTTC.

The chain has TRBV6-5 and TRBJ2-7; 11 bases match TRBD1. Germline V gives CDR1 MNHEY, CDR2 SVGAGI. The CDR3 loop spans 14 amino acids. The junction had 3 bases not matched to a gene; V was cut back by 5 bases and J by 3 bases. The CDR3 reads CASSIGTGGYEQYF. The CDR3 bases are TGTGCCAGCAGTATCGGGACAGGGGGCTACGAGCAGTACTTC.

In nucleotides, the CDR3 is TGTGCCAGTAGTATCTGGGGGGAGGCCAACACTGAAGCTTTCTTT. Encoded protein: CASSIWGEANTEAFF. This sequence joins TRBV19 and TRBJ1-1, with D perhaps matching TRBD1 (5 bases). The CDR3 sequence is 15 residues long. CDR1 is LNHDA and CDR2 is SQIVND in the germline V gene (reference sequence). Deletions cut 3 bases from V and 2 bases from J, with 13 bases between.

The gene calls are TRBV13 and TRBJ2-7; TRBD2 matches at 14 bases. The CDR3 consists of 16 residues. Germline trimming cut 7 bases from V and 4 bases from J; bases unmatched to any gene: 9. Per germline, CDR1 PRHDT and CDR2 FYEKMQ (reference sequence). CDR3 protein: CASTEGLAGGGYEQYF. The CDR3 nucleotides read TGTGCCAGCACCGAAGGACTAGCGGGAGGCGGTTACGAGCAGTACTTC.

This chain joins TRBV27 and TRBJ2-1; weak D call: TRBD1 (6 bases). The CDR3 extends over 14 amino acids. V lost 0 bases and J lost 8, with 11 bases in between. Germline CDR1 MNHEY, CDR2 SMNVEV (reference sequence). The CDR3 nucleotides are TGTGCCAGCAGTTTATCGACAGGCCTCGATGAGCAGTTCTTC. Its translation is CASSLSTGLDEQFF.

The rearrangement uses TRBV5-1 and TRBJ2-3; weak D call: TRBD1 (6 bases). In germline, CDR1 is SGHRS, CDR2 YFSETQ. V was shortened by 2 bases and J by 6 bases, with 19 bases between the two germline ends. The CDR3 runs to 16 residues. The CDR3, as DNA: TGCGCCAGCAGCTTTAGGATCCGGACAGCCCTCGATACGCAGTATTTT. Translating it yields CASSFRIRTALDTQYF.

This rearrangement joins TRBV29-1 to TRBJ2-1; D may be TRBD1 (6 bases). This CDR3 spans 12 amino acids. V lost 7 bases to trimming and J lost 8 bases, with 15 bases between them. Per the germline V gene, CDR1 is SQVTM and CDR2 is ANQGSEA. The CDR3 DNA is TGCAGCGCAGCAGAACAGGGTTATGAGCAGTTCTTC. Translated, it gives CSAAEQGYEQFF.

In its sample, this clone was seen once. This chain joins TRBV19 and TRBJ1-1; D perhaps matches TRBD1 (6 bases). There are 15 residues in the CDR3. Trimming pared 2 bases from V and 1 base from J, leaving 11 bases between. Germline V gene sequence: CDR1 LNHDA, CDR2 SQIVND (reference sequence). The CDR3 DNA reads as TGTGCCAGTAGTATAACGGCAGGGGCGAACACTGAAGCTTTCTTT. Translated, it gives CASSITAGANTEAFF.

The rearrangement uses TRBV7-9 and TRBJ2-2; 7 bases agree with TRBD1. The CDR3 runs to 15 residues. CDR1 is SEHNR and CDR2 is FQNEAQ in the germline V gene (reference sequence). J gave up 2 bases and V 3 bases, and 3 bases lay outside the gene matches. The CDR3 spells CASSFRDSNTGELFF. The CDR3 DNA follows: TGTGCCAGCAGCTTTCGGGACAGCAACACCGGGGAGCTGTTTTTT.

This chain links TRBV5-5 with TRBJ1-1; D is ambiguous. The CDR3 runs 14 residues. V was trimmed by 3 bases and J by 2 bases, leaving 11 bases between them. In germline, CDR1 is SGHKS, CDR2 YYEKEE (reference sequence). The DNA of the CDR3 is TGTGCCAGCAGCTACGGGTCGGGAAACACTGAAGCTTTCTTT. As protein: CASSYGSGNTEAFF.

The genes are TRBV27 and TRBJ1-2; D is unresolved. This CDR3 region has 14 residues. V was trimmed by 3 bases and J by 5 bases, leaving 13 bases between them. CDR1 is MNHEY, CDR2 SMNVEV, per germline (reference sequence). This CDR3 reads CASSLRLPGYGYTF. In nucleotides, the CDR3 is TGTGCCAGCAGTTTGAGGCTCCCGGGATATGGCTACACCTTC.

This clone occurred once. The gene calls are TRBV13 and TRBJ2-5; tentatively, D is TRBD2 (6 bases). CDR1 and CDR2 (germline): PRHDT, FYEKMQ (reference sequence). The CDR3 is 13 residues long. V lost 6 bases to trimming and J lost 5 bases, with 13 bases between them. CDR3 protein: CASRAKGGETQYF. Here the CDR3 DNA reads TGTGCCAGCAGGGCCAAGGGAGGTGAGACCCAGTACTTC.

This clone was seen a handful of times. CDR3 bases: TGTGCCAGCAGTGAAGTCCCGGGGCGACCAGGGGTCGGCTACACCTTC. Protein product: CASSEVPGRPGVGYTF. The chain uses TRBV2 and TRBJ1-2, with D perhaps matching TRBD1 (6 bases). Per the germline V gene, CDR1 is SNHLY and CDR2 is FYNNEI. The CDR3 covers 16 residues. Trimming stripped 1 base from V and 8 bases from J, with 20 bases between.

The chain recombines TRBV30 with TRBJ1-5; D is ambiguous. Trimming stripped 7 bases from V and 1 base from J, with 11 bases between. This CDR3 has 13 amino acids. Germline loops: CDR1 GTSNPN, CDR2 SVGIG (reference sequence). The CDR3 DNA sequence: TGTGCCTCGTCGCGGGCAAGCAATCAGCCCCAGCATTTT. As protein: CASSRASNQPQHF.

This clone was detected only once. The chain joins TRBV15 to TRBJ1-5; D call uncertain. Germline CDR1 LNHNV, CDR2 YYDKDF (reference sequence). The ends were cut back, 0 bases at V and 0 bases at J, with 12 bases in the middle. CDR3 length: 17 amino acids. CDR3: CATSRDIRRYSNQPQHF. CDR3 nucleotide sequence: TGTGCCACCAGCAGAGATATCCGCCGGTATAGCAATCAGCCCCAGCATTTT.

The chain carries TRBV9 and TRBJ2-4; weak D call: TRBD2 (6 bases). V was pared by 4 bases and J by 6 bases, with 14 bases between. The CDR3 runs 14 residues. Germline CDR1 SGDLS, CDR2 YYNGEE. The CDR3 protein is CASSLDIGGNIQYF. CDR3 nucleotides: TGTGCCAGCAGCTTGGACATCGGGGGAAACATTCAGTACTTC. The full variable domain, its missing parts supplied by reference TRBV9 and TRBJ2-4, is DSGVTQTPKHLITATGQRVTLRCSPRSGDLSVYWYQQSLDQGLQFLIQYYNGEERAKGNILERFSAQQFPDLHSELNLSSLELGDSALYFCASSLDIGGNIQYFGAGTRLSVL.

The chain combines TRBV7-6 with TRBJ1-5; 8 positions match TRBD1. Per germline, CDR1 SGHVS and CDR2 FNYEAQ. The V gene end was trimmed by 0 bases and the J gene end by 9 bases; junction bases not matched to a gene: 1. The CDR3 length is 13 residues. This CDR3 reads CASSLADRGPQHF. In DNA form, the CDR3 reads TGTGCCAGCAGCTTAGCCGACAGGGGGCCCCAGCATTTT. Variable domain in full (rest from reference TRBV7-6 and TRBJ1-5): GAGVSQSPRYKVTKRGQDVALRCDPISGHVSLYWYRQALGQGPEFLTYFNYEAQQDKSGLPNDRFSAERPEGSISTLTIQRTEQRDSAMYRCASSLADRGPQHFGDGTRLSIL.

The chain recombines TRBV28 with TRBJ2-7; maybe TRBD2 (7 bases). V lost 0 bases and J 5 bases, leaving 14 bases between the germline ends. From germline, CDR1 is MDHEN and CDR2 SYDVKM. The CDR3 is made up of 15 amino acids. The DNA of the CDR3 is TGTGCCAGCAGTTTATGGGGGGGGGCACAGCACGAGCAGTACTTC. Its translation: CASSLWGGAQHEQYF.

CDR3 coding DNA: TGTGCCACCGGCGGGACAGAACGAAGGGGAGCTTTCTTT. Translation gives CATGGTERRGAFF. The V call is TRBV15, the J call TRBJ1-1, with 7 positions matching TRBD1. After removal of 8 bases from V and 10 bases from J, the junction contained 13 bases not matched to a gene. The CDR3 has 13 residues. In germline, CDR1 is LNHNV, CDR2 YYDKDF (reference sequence).